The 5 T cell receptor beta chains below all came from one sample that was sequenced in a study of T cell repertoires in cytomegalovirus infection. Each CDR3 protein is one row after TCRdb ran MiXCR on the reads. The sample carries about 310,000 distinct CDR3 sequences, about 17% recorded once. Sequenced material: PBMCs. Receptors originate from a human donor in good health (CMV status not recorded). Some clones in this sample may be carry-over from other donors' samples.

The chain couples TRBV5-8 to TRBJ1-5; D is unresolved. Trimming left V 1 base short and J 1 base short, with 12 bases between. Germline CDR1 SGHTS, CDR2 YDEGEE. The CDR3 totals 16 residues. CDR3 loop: CASSLSPSSSNQPQHF. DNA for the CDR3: TGTGCCAGCAGCTTGAGTCCCAGTTCCAGCAATCAGCCCCAGCATTTT.

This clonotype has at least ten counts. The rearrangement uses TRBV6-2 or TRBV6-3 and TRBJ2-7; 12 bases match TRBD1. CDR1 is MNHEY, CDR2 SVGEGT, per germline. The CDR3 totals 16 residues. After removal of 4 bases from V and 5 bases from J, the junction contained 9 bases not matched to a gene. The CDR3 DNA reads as TGTGCCAGCAGTTCACCCGGGACAGGGGGCAGGAACGAGCAGTACTTC. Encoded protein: CASSSPGTGGRNEQYF.

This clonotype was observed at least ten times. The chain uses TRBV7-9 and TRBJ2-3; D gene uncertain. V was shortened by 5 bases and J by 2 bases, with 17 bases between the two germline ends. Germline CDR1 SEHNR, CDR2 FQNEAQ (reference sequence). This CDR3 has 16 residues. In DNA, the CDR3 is TGTGCCAGCAGCCCCTACGTGCAGGCCACCACAGATACGCAGTATTTT. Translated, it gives CASSPYVQATTDTQYF. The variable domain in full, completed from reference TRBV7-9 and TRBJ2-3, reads DTGVSQNPRHKITKRGQNVTFRCDPISEHNRLYWYRQTLGQGPEFLTYFQNEAQLEKSRLLSDRFSAERPKGSFSTLEIQRTEQGDSAMYLCASSPYVQATTDTQYFGPGTRLTVL.

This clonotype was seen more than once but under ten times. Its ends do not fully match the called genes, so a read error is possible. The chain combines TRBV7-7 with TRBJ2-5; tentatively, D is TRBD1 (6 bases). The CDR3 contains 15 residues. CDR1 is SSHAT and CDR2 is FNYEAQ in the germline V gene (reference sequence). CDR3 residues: CASSPRWGPPETQYF. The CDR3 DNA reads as TGTGCTAGCAGCCCACGCTGGGGGCCGCCAGAGACCCAGTACTTC.

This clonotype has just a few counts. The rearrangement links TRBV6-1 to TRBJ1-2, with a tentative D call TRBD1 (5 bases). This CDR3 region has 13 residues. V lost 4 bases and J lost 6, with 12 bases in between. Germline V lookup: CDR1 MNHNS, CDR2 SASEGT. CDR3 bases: TGTGCCAGCAGTGTGGCAGGGACTAATGGCTACACCTTC. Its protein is CASSVAGTNGYTF.